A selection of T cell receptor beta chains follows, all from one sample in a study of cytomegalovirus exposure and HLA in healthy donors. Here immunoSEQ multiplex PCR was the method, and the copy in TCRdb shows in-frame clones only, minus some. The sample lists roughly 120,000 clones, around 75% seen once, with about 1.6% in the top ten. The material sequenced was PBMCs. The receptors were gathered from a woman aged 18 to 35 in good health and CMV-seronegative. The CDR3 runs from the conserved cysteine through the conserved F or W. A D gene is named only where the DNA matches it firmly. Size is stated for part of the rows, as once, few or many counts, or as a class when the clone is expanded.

CSVEDPVGRAQSGANVLTF TGCAGCGTTGAAGATCCGGTGGGCAGGGCTCAATCTGGGGCCAACGTCCTGACTTTC TRBJ2-6 TRBV29-1 . .
CSAKDSMNTEAFF TGCAGCGCCAAGGACAGCATGAACACTGAAGCTTTCTTT TRBJ1-1 TRBV29-1 . few
CASSGTGSWVNTEAFF TGTGCCAGCAGCGGGACAGGGTCTTGGGTGAACACTGAAGCTTTCTTT TRBJ1-1 TRBV2 TRBD1 once
CASSLALPGLAEETQYF TGTGCCAGCAGCTTAGCCCTACCGGGACTAGCGGAAGAGACCCAGTACTTC TRBJ2-5 TRBV7-9 TRBD2 .
CSSFSGGATQYF TGCAGCTCCTTTAGCGGGGGGGCTACGCAGTATTTT TRBJ2-3 TRBV29-1 TRBD2 .
CASSGRGSNQPQHF TGTGCCAGCAGTGGCAGGGGGAGCAATCAGCCCCAGCATTTT TRBJ1-5 TRBV6-1 TRBD1 .
CATSMRQGLSEAFF TGTGCCACCAGCATGAGGCAGGGACTTTCTGAAGCTTTCTTT TRBJ1-1 TRBV15 . once
CSVEMLAGAADTQYF TGCAGCGTTGAGATGCTAGCGGGGGCAGCAGATACGCAGTATTTT TRBJ2-3 TRBV29-1 TRBD2 few
CASSWTGYNEQFF TGCGCCAGCAGCTGGACAGGTTACAATGAGCAGTTCTTC TRBJ2-1 TRBV5-1 TRBD1 few
CSAGTIGQGQETQYF TGCAGCGCAGGCACCATTGGACAGGGGCAAGAGACCCAGTACTTC TRBJ2-5 TRBV29-1 TRBD1 .
CASRWGTGDGYTF TGTGCCAGCAGATGGGGGACAGGGGACGGCTACACCTTC TRBJ1-2 TRBV28 TRBD1 .
CASSFQGNYGYTF TGTGCCAGCAGCTTTCAGGGCAACTATGGCTACACCTTC TRBJ1-2 TRBV5-6 . .